The 20 T cell receptor beta chains below were found in one sample sequenced in a study of graft-versus-host responses after intestinal transplantation. These receptors lack a known antigen. Clones were sequenced by immunoSEQ multiplex PCR, and TCRdb holds only the in-frame ones, with some missing. The sample holds over 100,000 clones, about 92% seen once. The source material was unstimulated CD4+ T cells sorted from spleen or lymph node cells, sampled before transplant. The receptors were gathered from a human donor who was the organ donor for an intestinal transplant.

The V call is TRBV18, the J call TRBJ1-2; tentatively, D is TRBD1 (6 bases). This CDR3 spans 13 amino acids. CDR1 and CDR2 (germline): KGHSH, LQKENI. V lost 6 bases and J 7 bases, leaving 15 bases between the germline ends. CDR3 bases: TGTGCCAGCTCCCCCACAGGGATTTCTGGCTACACCTTC. Translated: CASSPTGISGYTF.

CDR3 sequence (DNA): TGTGCCAGCGCGGGCCCATCTTTCACAGATACGCAGTATTTT. Its protein product is CASAGPSFTDTQYF. The chain carries TRBV14 and TRBJ2-3, with D perhaps matching TRBD2 (5 bases). Trimming took 8 bases from V and 2 from J, leaving 14 bases between them. This CDR3 is built from 14 residues. Germline CDR1 reads SGHDN; CDR2 reads FVKESK.

With regard to this clone: This same CDR3 is encoded by further DNA sequences in the sample. The V and J genes are TRBV28 and TRBJ1-2, with no clear D. Per the germline V gene, CDR1 is MDHEN and CDR2 is SYDVKM. Trimming took 4 bases from V and 2 from J, leaving 11 bases between them. The CDR3 contains 14 residues. CDR3 nucleotides: TGTGCCAGCAGTTCGCCGGGGAGAAACTATGGCTACACCTTC. Amino acids: CASSSPGRNYGYTF.

This clone came up a few times. The chain couples TRBV6-1 to TRBJ2-7; D gene ambiguous. CDR3 size: 13 residues. Germline values: CDR1 MNHNS, CDR2 SASEGT. V was trimmed by 3 bases and J by 6 bases, leaving 12 bases between them. The CDR3 region is CASSENIATEQYF. The CDR3 DNA sequence: TGTGCCAGCAGTGAGAACATTGCTACCGAGCAGTACTTC.

This chain joins TRBV19 and TRBJ1-5, with TRBD1 matching 9 bases. Unmatched junction bases numbered 9, after V lost 5 bases and J lost 1 base. The CDR3 is made up of 17 amino acids. Germline CDR1 reads LNHDA; CDR2 reads SQIVND (reference sequence). For the CDR3, the DNA is TGTGCCAGTAGTGTTAACAGGGGGCTTAACAGCAATCAGCCCCAGCATTTT. Amino acid sequence: CASSVNRGLNSNQPQHF.

The rearrangement links TRBV18 to TRBJ2-1, with 7 bases identical to TRBD1. The germline V gene has CDR1 KGHSH and CDR2 LQKENI. Trimming removed 5 bases from V and 4 bases from J; junction bases left unmatched: 11. This CDR3 spans 16 amino acids. CDR3: CASSVQPGQNYNEQFF. Here the CDR3 DNA reads TGTGCCAGCTCAGTACAACCGGGACAGAATTACAATGAGCAGTTCTTC.

As for this clone: This sample includes further DNA sequences coding for the same CDR3. J is TRBJ2-1 and V is TRBV2; D tentatively reads TRBD1 or TRBD2 (5 bases each). CDR3 size: 15 residues. Trimming pared 3 bases from V and 8 bases from J, leaving 17 bases between. Germline V gene lookup returns CDR1 SNHLY and CDR2 FYNNEI. CDR3 DNA sequence: TGTGCCAGCAGTGAGGGACCTTCTTTTTACCATGAGCAGTTCTTC. It yields the protein CASSEGPSFYHEQFF.

The chain recombines TRBV30 with TRBJ2-7; D may be TRBD1 or TRBD2 (6 bases each). This CDR3 region has 14 residues. V gave up 3 bases and J gave up 4 bases, with 16 bases separating them. The germline CDR1 and CDR2 sequences are GTSNPN and SVGIG (reference sequence). As DNA, the CDR3 is TGTGCCTGGAGCAGGACGAAGGGGGGTTACGAGCAGTACTTC. As protein: CAWSRTKGGYEQYF.

The chain carries TRBV6-6 and TRBJ2-1, with 9 bases aligning to TRBD1. The CDR3 is 14 residues long. The V segment lost 6 bases and the J segment 8 bases; nucleotides outside the gene matches: 8. Germline V lookup: CDR1 MNHNY, CDR2 SVGAGI (reference sequence). This chain's CDR3 is CASSLQTGGHEQFF. The CDR3 DNA reads TGTGCCAGCAGCCTACAAACAGGGGGCCATGAGCAGTTCTTC.

V gene TRBV4-3 combines with J gene TRBJ1-1, with 7 positions matching TRBD1. Germline CDR1 reads LGHNA; CDR2 reads YSLEER. V shed 5 bases, J shed 1 base, and the junction held 4 bases outside the gene matches. This CDR3 contains 14 residues. CDR3 residues: CASSDRATNTEAFF. In DNA, the CDR3 is TGCGCCAGCAGCGACAGGGCGACGAACACTGAAGCTTTCTTT.

This clone was recorded a few times. The J gene is TRBJ2-1, the V gene TRBV5-6; TRBD2 agrees at 12 bases. This CDR3 region has 19 residues. The V gene's germline CDR1 is SGHDT and CDR2 YYEEEE. V shed 3 bases, J shed 5 bases, and the junction held 15 bases outside the gene matches. The CDR3 sequence: CASSSPRTSGIGWDNEQFF. The DNA of the CDR3 is TGTGCCAGCAGCTCCCCGAGGACTAGCGGGATCGGTTGGGACAATGAGCAGTTCTTC.

The sample holds a few counts of this clone. The chain joins TRBV19 to TRBJ2-7; D remains unclear. This CDR3 comprises 13 residues. Germline V gene sequence: CDR1 LNHDA, CDR2 SQIVND (reference sequence). Trimming pared 2 bases from V and 1 base from J, leaving 6 bases between. CDR3 in DNA: TGTGCCAGTAGTATACAGAGGTCCTACGAGCAGTACTTC. Encoded protein: CASSIQRSYEQYF.

This clone was picked up one time. V and J are TRBV5-1 and TRBJ2-5; 7 bases are a match to TRBD2. The CDR3 length is 13 residues. The trim removed 4 bases at V and 0 bases at J, leaving 0 bases unmatched. The germline V gene has CDR1 SGHRS and CDR2 YFSETQ. The CDR3 is CASSLADQETQYF. CDR3 coding DNA: TGCGCCAGCAGCCTAGCGGACCAAGAGACCCAGTACTTC.

The rearrangement links TRBV30 to TRBJ1-2, with TRBD1 as a possible D gene (6 bases). The CDR3 totals 15 residues. The germline V gene encodes CDR1 GTSNPN and CDR2 SVGIG (reference sequence). V shed 3 bases and J shed 0 bases, with 14 bases lying between them. The CDR3 loop is CAWSARRGTNYGYTF. CDR3 nucleotide sequence: TGTGCCTGGAGCGCCCGAAGGGGGACTAACTATGGCTACACCTTC.

The V gene is TRBV7-9, the J gene TRBJ2-1; 9 bases are shared with TRBD2. V shed 5 bases and J 4 bases; nucleotides not matched to a gene: 6. CDR1 and CDR2 (germline): SEHNR, FQNEAQ (reference sequence). This CDR3 is 15 amino acids long. The CDR3 DNA reads TGTGCCAGCAGCCCGAGTCTAGCGGGATACAATGAGCAGTTCTTC. Translation gives CASSPSLAGYNEQFF.

V and J are TRBV5-1 and TRBJ2-7; 11 bases match TRBD2. The CDR3 runs 17 residues. V was clipped by 1 base and J by 1 base; unmatched bases: 7. Germline V gene data show CDR1 as SGHRS and CDR2 as YFSETQ. As DNA, the CDR3 is TGCGCCAGCAGCTTGATAGGAACTAGCGGGGGTTCCTACGAGCAGTACTTC. This codes for CASSLIGTSGGSYEQYF.

The chain has TRBV4-1 and TRBJ1-2; perhaps TRBD1 as D (5 bases). This CDR3 is built from 16 residues. The V end lost 4 bases, the J end lost 1 base, and 16 bases lay between the germline ends. From germline, CDR1 is MGHRA and CDR2 YSYEKL. In DNA, the CDR3 is TGCGCCAGCAGCCCCCGCAGGGAGCTTTTTAACTATGGCTACACCTTC. Its protein is CASSPRRELFNYGYTF.

The chain employs TRBV19 and TRBJ2-1, with D perhaps matching TRBD1 or TRBD2 (6 bases each). V was cut by 5 bases and J by 0 bases, with 17 bases left in between. In germline, CDR1 is LNHDA, CDR2 SQIVND (reference sequence). This CDR3 spans 17 amino acids. The DNA of the CDR3 is TGTGCCAGTAGTTTAAGGGGGGCCTATAGCTCCTACAATGAGCAGTTCTTC. Translation gives CASSLRGAYSSYNEQFF.

This chain links TRBV6-5 with TRBJ1-5, with TRBD1 matching over 8 bases. The CDR3 consists of 13 residues. Germline CDR1 is MNHEY and CDR2 is SVGAGI. The J segment lost 11 bases and the V segment lost 5 bases, leaving 8 bases of the junction unmatched. The CDR3 nucleotides read TGTGCCAGCAGTCTTTCAGGGGGCGCTTCCCAGCATTTT. It translates to CASSLSGGASQHF.

The chain has TRBV19 and TRBJ1-5; D call uncertain. Germline CDR1 and CDR2: LNHDA and SQIVND (reference sequence). The V and J ends lost 3 bases and 0 bases respectively, with 12 bases between them. This CDR3 comprises 16 residues. This CDR3 is CASSINGPYSNQPQHF. As DNA, the CDR3 is TGTGCCAGTAGTATCAATGGACCTTATAGCAATCAGCCCCAGCATTTT.